Shown below are 6 T cell receptor beta chains from a single sample sequenced in a study of CD8 T cells in Susac syndrome. An amount of RNA that ranged from roughly 0.5 to 1 ug was reverse transcribed with random hexamers. Each CDR3 protein gets one entry after TCRdb re-called the immunoSEQ multiplex PCR reads with MiXCR. The sample has under 200,000 distinct CDR3 sequences; 91% are singletons. The material sequenced was CD4+ T cells from PBMCs. The receptors come from a human donor with Susac syndrome.

This chain connects TRBV5-6 to TRBJ1-2, with 8 bases identical to TRBD1. V gave up 1 base and J gave up 6 bases; unmatched junction bases: 5. Germline CDR1 SGHDT, CDR2 YYEEEE. The CDR3 is made up of 14 amino acids. The CDR3 DNA follows: TGTGCCAGCAGCTTGACAGGGGGGATGAATGGCTACACCTTC. It codes for CASSLTGGMNGYTF.

The V and J genes are TRBV28 and TRBJ1-2; the D is unclear. Germline V gene lookup returns CDR1 MDHEN and CDR2 SYDVKM. Trimming pared 5 bases from V and 4 bases from J, leaving 11 bases between. This CDR3 spans 13 amino acids. Here the CDR3 DNA reads TGTGCCAGCAGTGACGGGGTAATCTATGGCTACACCTTC. Its protein product is CASSDGVIYGYTF.

The V call is TRBV6-1, the J call TRBJ2-7; weak D call: TRBD1 (6 bases). V lost 2 bases and J 3 bases, leaving 11 bases between the germline ends. In germline, CDR1 is MNHNS, CDR2 SASEGT. CDR3 length: 14 residues. The CDR3: CASSEFGQLYEQYF. For the CDR3, the DNA is TGTGCCAGCAGTGAATTTGGACAGCTCTACGAGCAGTACTTC.

This sequence joins TRBV4-2 and TRBJ2-7, with 9 bases lining up with TRBD1. This CDR3 has 16 amino acids. Germline CDR1 is LGHNA and CDR2 is YNFKEQ. J lost 1 base, V lost 0 bases, and 4 bases had no gene match. The CDR3 is CASSQDPTGGSYEQYF. The CDR3 DNA reads as TGTGCCAGCAGCCAAGACCCGACAGGGGGATCCTACGAGCAGTACTTC.

DNA of the CDR3: TGTGCCAGCTCACCCCGTCCAGATAATGAAAAACTGTTTTTT. This gives the protein CASSPRPDNEKLFF. The chain joins TRBV18 to TRBJ1-4; D gene unclear. This CDR3 contains 14 residues. From germline, CDR1 is KGHSH and CDR2 LQKENI. The germline V and J ends were trimmed by 3 bases and 4 bases, with 9 bases remaining between them.

This chain links TRBV5-4 with TRBJ2-1; D call uncertain. Germline values: CDR1 SGHNT, CDR2 YYREEE (reference sequence). The V and J ends lost 0 bases and 3 bases respectively, with 10 bases between them. This CDR3 has 15 residues. CDR3 in DNA: TGTGCCAGCAGCTTGGAGGGTCCTTACTACAATGAGCAGTTCTTC. Amino acid sequence: CASSLEGPYYNEQFF.